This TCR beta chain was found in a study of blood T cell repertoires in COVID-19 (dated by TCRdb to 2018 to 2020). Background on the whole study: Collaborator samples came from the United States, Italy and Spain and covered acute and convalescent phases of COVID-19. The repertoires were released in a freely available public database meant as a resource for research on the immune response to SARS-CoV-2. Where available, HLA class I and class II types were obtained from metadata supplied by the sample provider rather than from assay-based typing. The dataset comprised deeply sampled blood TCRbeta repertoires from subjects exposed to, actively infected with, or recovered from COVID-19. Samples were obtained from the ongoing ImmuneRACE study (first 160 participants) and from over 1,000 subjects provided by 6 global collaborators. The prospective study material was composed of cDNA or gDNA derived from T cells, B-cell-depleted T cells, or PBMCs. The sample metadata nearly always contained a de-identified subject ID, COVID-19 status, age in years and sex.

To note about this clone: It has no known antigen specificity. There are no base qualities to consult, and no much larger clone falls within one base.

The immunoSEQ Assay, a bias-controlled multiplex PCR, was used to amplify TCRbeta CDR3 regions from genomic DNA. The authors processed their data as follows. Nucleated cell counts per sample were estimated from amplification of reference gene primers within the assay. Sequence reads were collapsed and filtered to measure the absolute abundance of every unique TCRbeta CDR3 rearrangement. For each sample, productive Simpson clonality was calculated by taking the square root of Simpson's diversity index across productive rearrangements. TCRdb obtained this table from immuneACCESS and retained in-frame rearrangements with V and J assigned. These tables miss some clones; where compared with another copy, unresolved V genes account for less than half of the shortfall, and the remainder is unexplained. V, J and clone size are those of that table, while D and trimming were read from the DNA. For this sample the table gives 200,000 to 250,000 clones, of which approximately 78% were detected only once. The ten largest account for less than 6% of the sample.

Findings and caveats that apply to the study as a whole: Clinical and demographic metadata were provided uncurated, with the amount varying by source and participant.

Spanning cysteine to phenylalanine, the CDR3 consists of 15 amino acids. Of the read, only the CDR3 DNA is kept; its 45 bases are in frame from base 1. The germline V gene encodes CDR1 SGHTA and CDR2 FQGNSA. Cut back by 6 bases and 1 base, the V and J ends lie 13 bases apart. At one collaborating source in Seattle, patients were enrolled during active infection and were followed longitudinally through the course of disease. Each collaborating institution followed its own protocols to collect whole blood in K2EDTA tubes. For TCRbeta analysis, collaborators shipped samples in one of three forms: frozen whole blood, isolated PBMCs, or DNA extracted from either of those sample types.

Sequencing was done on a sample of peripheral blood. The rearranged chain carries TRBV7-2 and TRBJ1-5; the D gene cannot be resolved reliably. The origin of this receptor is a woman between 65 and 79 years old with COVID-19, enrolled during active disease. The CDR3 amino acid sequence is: CASRVTSGSNQPQHF. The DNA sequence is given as TGTGCCAGCAGAGTTACCTCCGGGAGCAATCAGCCCCAGCATTTT.